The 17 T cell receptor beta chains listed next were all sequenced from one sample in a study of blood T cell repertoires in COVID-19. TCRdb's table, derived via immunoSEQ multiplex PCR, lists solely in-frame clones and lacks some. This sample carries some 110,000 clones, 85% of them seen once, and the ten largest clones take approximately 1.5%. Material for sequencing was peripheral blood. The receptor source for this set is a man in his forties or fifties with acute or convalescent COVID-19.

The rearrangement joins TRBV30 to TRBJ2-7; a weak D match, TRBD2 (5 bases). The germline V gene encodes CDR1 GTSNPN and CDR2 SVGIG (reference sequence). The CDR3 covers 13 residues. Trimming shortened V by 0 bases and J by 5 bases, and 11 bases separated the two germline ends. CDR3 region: CAWSVPRRDEQYF. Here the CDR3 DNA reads TGTGCCTGGAGTGTCCCCCGGCGGGACGAGCAGTACTTC.

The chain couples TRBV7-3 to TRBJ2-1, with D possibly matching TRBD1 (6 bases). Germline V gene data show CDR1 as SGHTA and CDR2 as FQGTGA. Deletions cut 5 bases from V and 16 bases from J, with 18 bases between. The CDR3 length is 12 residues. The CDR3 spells CASSDRSGQLFF. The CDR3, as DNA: TGTGCCAGCAGCGACCGATCGGGACAACTCTTCTTC.

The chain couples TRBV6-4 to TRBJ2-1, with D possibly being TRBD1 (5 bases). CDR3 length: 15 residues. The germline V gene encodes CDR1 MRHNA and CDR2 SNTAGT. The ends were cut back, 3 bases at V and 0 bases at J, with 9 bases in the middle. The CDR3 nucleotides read TGTGCCAGCAGTGAAGGGGCAGGCTCCTACAATGAGCAGTTCTTC. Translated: CASSEGAGSYNEQFF.

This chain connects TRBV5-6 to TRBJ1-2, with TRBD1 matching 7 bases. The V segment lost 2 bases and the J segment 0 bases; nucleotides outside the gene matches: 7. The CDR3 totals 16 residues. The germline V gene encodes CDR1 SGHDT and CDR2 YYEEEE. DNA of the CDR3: TGTGCCAGCAGCTTCGGTGGACAGGTAGCTAACTATGGCTACACCTTC. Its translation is CASSFGGQVANYGYTF.

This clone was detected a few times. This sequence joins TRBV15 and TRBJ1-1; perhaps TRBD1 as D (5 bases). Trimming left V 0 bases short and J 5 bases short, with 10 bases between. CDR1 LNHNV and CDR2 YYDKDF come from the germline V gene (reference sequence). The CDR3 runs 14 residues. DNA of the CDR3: TGTGCCACCAGCAGAGACAGGGTCGGGACTGAAGCTTTCTTT. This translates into CATSRDRVGTEAFF.

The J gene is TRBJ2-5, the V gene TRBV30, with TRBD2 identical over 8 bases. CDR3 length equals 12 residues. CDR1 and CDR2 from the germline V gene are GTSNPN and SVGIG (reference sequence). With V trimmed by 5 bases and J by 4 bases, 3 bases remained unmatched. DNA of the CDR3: TGTGCCTGGGAGGCGGGAGGAGAGACCCAGTACTTC. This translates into CAWEAGGETQYF.

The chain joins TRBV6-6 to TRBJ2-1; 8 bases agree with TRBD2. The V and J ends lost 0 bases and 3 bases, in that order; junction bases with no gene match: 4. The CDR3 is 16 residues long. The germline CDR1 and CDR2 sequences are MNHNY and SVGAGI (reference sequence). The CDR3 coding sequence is TGTGCCAGCAGTTACTCGAAACGGGGGGGCTACAATGAGCAGTTCTTC. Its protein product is CASSYSKRGGYNEQFF.

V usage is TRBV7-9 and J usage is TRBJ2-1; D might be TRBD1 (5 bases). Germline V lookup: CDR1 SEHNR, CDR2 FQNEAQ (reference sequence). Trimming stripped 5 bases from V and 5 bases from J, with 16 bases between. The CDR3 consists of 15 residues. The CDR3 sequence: CASSPPGTGNNEQFF. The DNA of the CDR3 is TGTGCCAGCAGCCCGCCTGGCACAGGAAACAATGAGCAGTTCTTC.

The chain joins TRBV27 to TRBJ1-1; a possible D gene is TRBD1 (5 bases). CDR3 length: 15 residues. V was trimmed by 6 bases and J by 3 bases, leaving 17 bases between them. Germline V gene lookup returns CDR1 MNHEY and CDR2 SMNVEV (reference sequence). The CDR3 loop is CASSPRRGEDTEAFF. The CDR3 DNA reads TGTGCCAGCAGCCCCCGTAGGGGCGAAGACACTGAAGCTTTCTTT.

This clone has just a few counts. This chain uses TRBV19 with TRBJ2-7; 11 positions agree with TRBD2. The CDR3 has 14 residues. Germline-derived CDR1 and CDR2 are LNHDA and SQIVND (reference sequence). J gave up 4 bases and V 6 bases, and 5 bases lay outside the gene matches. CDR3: CASSPSGRRYEQYF. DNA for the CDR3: TGTGCCAGTAGCCCTAGCGGGAGGAGGTACGAGCAGTACTTC.

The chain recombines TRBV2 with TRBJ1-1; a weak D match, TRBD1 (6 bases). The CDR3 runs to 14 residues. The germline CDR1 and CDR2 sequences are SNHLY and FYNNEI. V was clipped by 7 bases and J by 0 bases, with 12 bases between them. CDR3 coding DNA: TGTGCCAGCATAGAACAGGGAGTGAACACTGAAGCTTTCTTT. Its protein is CASIEQGVNTEAFF.

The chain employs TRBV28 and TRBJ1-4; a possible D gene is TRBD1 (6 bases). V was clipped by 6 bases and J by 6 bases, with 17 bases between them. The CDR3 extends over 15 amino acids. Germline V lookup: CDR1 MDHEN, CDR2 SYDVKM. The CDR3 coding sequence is TGTGCCAGCAGAGGCGGGGGCGCACGTGATGAAAAACTGTTTTTT. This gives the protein CASRGGGARDEKLFF.

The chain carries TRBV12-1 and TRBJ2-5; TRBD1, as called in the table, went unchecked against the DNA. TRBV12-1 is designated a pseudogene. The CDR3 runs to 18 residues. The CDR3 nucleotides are TGTGCCAGCAGCTTTAGGTGCGGACAGGGAGAGGGGCAAGAGACCCAGTACTTC. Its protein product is CASSFRCGQGEGQETQYF.

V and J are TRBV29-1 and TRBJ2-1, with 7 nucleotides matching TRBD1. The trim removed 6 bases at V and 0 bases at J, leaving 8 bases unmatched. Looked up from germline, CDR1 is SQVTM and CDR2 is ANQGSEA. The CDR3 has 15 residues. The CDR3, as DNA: TGCAGCGTCGCGACAGGGTCCAACTCCTACAATGAGCAGTTCTTC. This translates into CSVATGSNSYNEQFF.

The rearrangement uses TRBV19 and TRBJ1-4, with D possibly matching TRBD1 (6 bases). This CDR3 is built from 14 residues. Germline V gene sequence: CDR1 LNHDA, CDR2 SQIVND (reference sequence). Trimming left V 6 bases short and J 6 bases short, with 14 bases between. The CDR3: CASSITGRDEKLFF. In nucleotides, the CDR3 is TGTGCCAGTAGCATTACAGGGAGAGATGAAAAACTGTTTTTT.

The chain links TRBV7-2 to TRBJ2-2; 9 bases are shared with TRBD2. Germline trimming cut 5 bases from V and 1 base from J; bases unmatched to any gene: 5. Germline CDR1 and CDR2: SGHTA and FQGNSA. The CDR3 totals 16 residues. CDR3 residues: CASSQRGAGNTGELFF. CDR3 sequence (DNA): TGTGCCAGCAGCCAGCGGGGGGCAGGGAACACCGGGGAGCTGTTTTTT.

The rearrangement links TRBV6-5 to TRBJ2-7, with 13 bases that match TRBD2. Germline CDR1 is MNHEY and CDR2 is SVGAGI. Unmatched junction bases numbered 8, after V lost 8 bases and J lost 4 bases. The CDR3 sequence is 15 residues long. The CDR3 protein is CASRRTSGRYYEQYF. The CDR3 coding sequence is TGTGCCAGCCGGCGGACTAGCGGGAGATATTACGAGCAGTACTTC.